The entry that follows covers one T cell receptor (beta chain) sequence. The antigen remains undetermined. This sample is drawn from a study of T-cell reconstitution after alpha-beta-depleted transplantation in children. Study-wide points: Several hundred graft clones that had expanded were reportedly the source of alpha-beta T cells about two months after transplant. Recipient T cells and thymic progenitors that survived gave rise to the high TCRbeta diversity observed at day 60 in some patients. A year post-transplant, T-cell counts and diversity derived mostly from newly produced T cells.

Germline-derived CDR1 and CDR2 are SGHAT and FQNNGV. The CDR3 is 18 amino acids. The trim removed 5 bases at V and 2 bases at J, leaving 15 bases unmatched. During its preparation, the TCRbeta library received unique molecular identifiers. TCRdb ran MiXCR on the PCR reads and lists one entry per CDR3 protein. Of almost 250,000 distinct CDR3 sequences in the sample, roughly a quarter were seen once. This chain uses TRBV11-2 with TRBJ2-5; 9 nucleotides align to TRBD2. This specimen was PBMCs, taken before TCRalphabeta/CD19-depleted stem cell transplant. The sequence was obtained from a girl aged 2 to 10 with Fanconi anemia, due to receive a stem cell transplant. CDR3 loop: CASSPKLTSGRSQETQYF. CDR3 nucleotide sequence: TGTGCCAGCAGCCCGAAGTTGACTAGCGGAAGATCACAAGAGACCCAGTACTTC.